This T cell receptor (beta chain) stems from a study of blood T cell repertoires in COVID-19. Study in general: Spain, Italy and the United States supplied samples that represented acute and convalescent COVID-19. Sample material is recorded as cDNA or gDNA derived from T cells, B-cell-depleted T cells, or PBMCs.

The CDR3 spans 17 residues. V lost 4 bases to trimming and J lost 1 base; unmatched junction nucleotides: 3. From germline, CDR1 is SGHRS and CDR2 YFSETQ. In the source study's methods: Using reference gene primer amplification, nucleated cell counts were estimated. TCRdb keeps only in-frame clones here, not all; method: immunoSEQ multiplex PCR. The V and J calls and clone size are taken from that table; D and trimming were inferred from the DNA. The sample has approximately 160,000 clones, around 81% seen once. Sequenced material: peripheral blood. This TCR came from a man aged 65 to 79 who had recovered from COVID-19. The chain recombines TRBV5-1 with TRBJ2-2; 14 nucleotides agree with TRBD2. This CDR3 is CASSPGTSGRNTGELFF. The DNA for the CDR3 is TGCGCCAGCAGCCCTGGGACTAGCGGGAGGAACACCGGGGAGCTGTTTTTT.